These 32 T cell receptor beta chains originate from one sample sequenced in a study of T cells in Graves' hyperthyroidism and ophthalmopathy. Amplification of TCR beta CDR3 regions used RNA as the template. The HTBI primer set was used in a first-round RT-PCR of the TCR CDR3. TCRdb independently ran MiXCR on the multiplex PCR reads; one entry per CDR3 protein. The table lists 660,000 or so distinct CDR3 sequences, over 40% of them singletons. The sample was peripheral blood or thyroid tissue (not recorded which). These receptors originate from an adult man with Graves' disease, either hyperthyroidism or ophthalmopathy (not recorded which).

This clonotype was detected a few times. The chain couples TRBV5-5 to TRBJ1-2, with D uncertain. V shed 0 bases and J shed 3 bases, with 12 bases lying between them. The germline V gene has CDR1 SGHKS and CDR2 YYEKEE (reference sequence). The CDR3 extends over 15 amino acids. This CDR3 reads CASSLGVGMDYGYTF. The DNA of the CDR3 is TGTGCCAGCAGCTTGGGGGTAGGGATGGACTATGGCTACACCTTC.

V gene TRBV5-1 combines with J gene TRBJ1-5; perhaps TRBD1 as D (5 bases). Germline V gives CDR1 SGHRS, CDR2 YFSETQ. The CDR3 covers 15 residues. Between the trimmed V and J ends, which lost 0 bases and 5 bases, there was a span of 12 bases. The CDR3, as DNA: TGCGCCAGCAGCTTGGTCGCAGGGACGGATCAGCCCCAGCATTTT. Its protein product is CASSLVAGTDQPQHF.

This chain links TRBV29-1 with TRBJ1-6; D remains ambiguous. V shed 8 bases and J shed 7 bases, with 6 bases lying between them. The CDR3 contains 10 residues. Germline values: CDR1 SQVTM, CDR2 ANQGSEA. The CDR3 here is CSRRNSPLHF. The CDR3 nucleotides read TGCAGCCGTCGGAATTCACCCCTCCACTTT. The full variable domain, completed using reference TRBV29-1 and TRBJ1-6, is SAVISQKPSRDICQRGTSLTIQCQVDSQVTMMFWYRQQPGQSLTLIATANQGSEATYESGFVIDKFPISRPNLTFSTLTVSNMSPEDSSIYLCSRRNSPLHFGNGTRLTVT.

This chain links TRBV11-2 with TRBJ1-4, with D tentatively TRBD1 (6 bases). V dropped 5 bases and J dropped 0 bases, with 16 bases sitting between them. Germline loops: CDR1 SGHAT, CDR2 FQNNGV. This CDR3 is 17 amino acids long. The CDR3 reads CASSPRGGGATNEKLFF. The CDR3 DNA reads TGTGCCAGCAGCCCCAGGGGCGGGGGGGCAACTAATGAAAAACTGTTTTTT.

This sequence joins TRBV20-1 and TRBJ1-2; TRBD1 matches at 7 bases. Germline V lookup: CDR1 DFQATT, CDR2 SNEGSKA (reference sequence). This CDR3 is 14 amino acids long. Trimming cost V 4 bases and J 4 bases; bases outside gene matches: 9. The CDR3 DNA sequence: TGCAGTGCTAAAGATGTGGGACAGCTCTATGGCTACACCTTC. Protein product: CSAKDVGQLYGYTF.

This clonotype occurred many times. The chain employs TRBV7-9 and TRBJ1-2; 8 positions agree with TRBD1. This CDR3 is built from 17 residues. Trimming at V came to 4 bases and at J to 6 bases, leaving 16 bases not matched to a gene. Per the germline V gene, CDR1 is SEHNR and CDR2 is FQNEAQ (reference sequence). CDR3 protein: CASSSTSRLAGGNGYTF. The CDR3 nucleotides read TGTGCCAGCAGCTCCACATCTCGACTTGCAGGGGGCAATGGCTACACCTTC.

This clonotype has a count of ten or more. The chain carries TRBV10-1 and TRBJ1-5, with D unclear. The V end was cut by 2 bases, the J end by 6 bases, with 11 bases between. Germline V CDR1 and CDR2: WNHNN, SYGVQD (reference sequence). The CDR3 is 14 residues long. DNA for the CDR3: TGCGCCAGCAGTGAGGGGGAGCGCGGTCAGCCCCAGCATTTT. Its protein is CASSEGERGQPQHF.

This clonotype came up a few times. The V and J genes are TRBV2 and TRBJ1-2; possible D gene TRBD1, 5 bases. Germline V gene lookup returns CDR1 SNHLY and CDR2 FYNNEI. CDR3 length equals 15 residues. Trimming shortened V by 6 bases and J by 6 bases, and 20 bases separated the two germline ends. CDR3 DNA sequence: TGTGCCAGCAGCCAGTGGGGGGATCAAATGGATGGCTACACCTTC. This translates into CASSQWGDQMDGYTF.

The chain is built from TRBV20-1 and TRBJ2-2; TRBD2 matches 7 bases. The CDR3 has 13 amino acids. In germline, CDR1 is DFQATT, CDR2 SNEGSKA (reference sequence). The V and J ends lost 1 base and 8 bases, in that order; junction bases with no gene match: 4. This chain's CDR3 is CSARVRGGGELFF. The CDR3 bases are TGCAGTGCTAGAGTGCGGGGAGGGGGGGAGCTGTTTTTT.

This clonotype was seen more than once but under ten times. This sequence joins TRBV20-1 and TRBJ1-1; D gene unclear. Germline V lookup: CDR1 DFQATT, CDR2 SNEGSKA (reference sequence). This CDR3 spans 14 amino acids. V was trimmed by 3 bases and J by 0 bases, leaving 11 bases between them. CDR3 loop: CSARVQLMNTEAFF. DNA for the CDR3: TGCAGTGCTAGGGTTCAGCTCATGAACACTGAAGCTTTCTTT.

The chain combines TRBV7-9 with TRBJ1-2; D is possibly TRBD1 (5 bases). The V gene lost 3 bases and the J gene lost 6 bases, with 17 bases spanning the gap. CDR1 and CDR2 from the germline V gene are SEHNR and FQNEAQ (reference sequence). CDR3 length: 15 residues. The CDR3 protein is CASSLAGSLGNGYTF. CDR3 in DNA: TGTGCCAGCAGCTTGGCAGGGTCTCTGGGTAATGGCTACACCTTC.

The chain recombines TRBV20-1 with TRBJ2-7; unclear D gene. Trimming cost V 3 bases and J 3 bases, with 15 bases left between them. Per germline, CDR1 DFQATT and CDR2 SNEGSKA (reference sequence). This CDR3 has 14 residues. CDR3 protein: CSASKGGVIYEQYF. The CDR3 region has the DNA TGCAGTGCTAGTAAGGGTGGTGTAATCTACGAGCAGTACTTC.

The rearrangement uses TRBV5-1 and TRBJ2-7; 7 nucleotides match TRBD1. V lost 4 bases and J lost 3; bases outside the gene matches: 7. The CDR3 runs to 14 residues. Germline V lookup: CDR1 SGHRS, CDR2 YFSETQ. The CDR3 nucleotides are TGCGCCAGCAGCGAGGGGACAGTTGACTACGAGCAGTACTTC. Its protein is CASSEGTVDYEQYF.

There are many counts of this clonotype. This chain uses TRBV2 with TRBJ1-5; D is unclear. The germline V gene has CDR1 SNHLY and CDR2 FYNNEI. The V end was cut by 0 bases, the J end by 6 bases, with 9 bases between. The CDR3 is 14 amino acids. CDR3 residues: CASSEAERIQPQHF. The DNA of the CDR3 is TGTGCCAGCAGTGAAGCTGAGAGAATTCAGCCCCAGCATTTT.

The chain carries TRBV30 and TRBJ1-2; D uncertain. From germline, CDR1 is GTSNPN and CDR2 SVGIG (reference sequence). The CDR3 runs to 14 residues. V was trimmed by 1 base and J by 0 bases, leaving 9 bases between them. The CDR3 is CAWSGRTSNYGYTF. The CDR3 DNA reads as TGTGCCTGGAGTGGACGGACTTCTAACTATGGCTACACCTTC.

V usage is TRBV5-6 and J usage is TRBJ1-5; TRBD1 might be the D (6 bases). V lost 3 bases, J lost 6 bases, and 16 bases lay in between. The CDR3 covers 15 residues. Germline-derived CDR1 and CDR2 are SGHDT and YYEEEE. In nucleotides, the CDR3 is TGTGCCAGCAGCTCCTTCCAGGGGAACGGTCAGCCCCAGCATTTT. Its translation: CASSSFQGNGQPQHF.

The rearrangement links TRBV20-1 to TRBJ2-7, with 11 bases aligning to TRBD2. V lost 2 bases, J lost 2 bases, and 5 bases stayed unmatched. Germline CDR1 is DFQATT and CDR2 is SNEGSKA (reference sequence). The CDR3 totals 15 residues. The CDR3 loop is CSARYLAGGPYEQYF. The CDR3 DNA follows: TGCAGTGCTAGATATTTAGCGGGAGGGCCCTACGAGCAGTACTTC.

V and J are TRBV24-1 and TRBJ1-5; no definite D call. Per germline, CDR1 KGHDR and CDR2 SFDVKD. This CDR3 spans 15 amino acids. CDR3: CARETGLLSNQPQHF. As DNA, the CDR3 is TGTGCTAGAGAGACCGGACTACTTAGCAATCAGCCCCAGCATTTT.

The chain links TRBV20-1 to TRBJ1-1; D might be TRBD1 (5 bases). Trimming left V 3 bases short and J 5 bases short, with 13 bases between. Looked up from germline, CDR1 is DFQATT and CDR2 is SNEGSKA (reference sequence). CDR3 length equals 13 residues. The CDR3 spells CSARSPGGTEAFF. CDR3 coding DNA: TGCAGTGCTAGGTCTCCGGGGGGAACTGAAGCTTTCTTT.

Regarding this clonotype: At one end the junction does not follow the germline gene, possibly because of a read error. The chain employs TRBV2 and TRBJ1-5, with 7 bases matching TRBD1. This CDR3 region has 14 residues. Per germline, CDR1 SNHLY and CDR2 FYNNEI. CDR3: CAISESGQSQPQHF. The CDR3 coding sequence is TGTGCCATCAGTGAGTCGGGACAGTCCCAGCCCCAGCATTTT.

This clonotype was detected many times. The gene calls are TRBV2 and TRBJ1-6; D ambiguous. The CDR3 spans 15 residues. Germline V lookup: CDR1 SNHLY, CDR2 FYNNEI. V lost 2 bases to trimming and J lost 7 bases, with 12 bases between them. The CDR3 DNA reads TGTGCCAGCAGTGAACATCTAGGGCTGAATTCACCCCTCCACTTT. Encoded protein: CASSEHLGLNSPLHF.

This CDR3 reads CASSVGHF. The CDR3 DNA reads as TGTGCCAGCAGTGTCGGACATTTT. The rearrangement links TRBV2 to TRBJ1-5, with no clear D. The V end was cut by 4 bases, the J end by 16 bases, with 5 bases between. Germline lookup yields CDR1 SNHLY and CDR2 FYNNEI. This CDR3 comprises 8 residues.

This sequence joins TRBV9 and TRBJ2-7, with TRBD2 matching 10 bases. This CDR3 spans 14 amino acids. CDR1 and CDR2 (germline): SGDLS, YYNGEE. J was trimmed by 6 bases and V by 5 bases; bases with no gene match: 8. In DNA form, the CDR3 reads TGTGCCAGCAGTCTAGCGGGAGTTGGTTTCGAGCAGTACTTC. Translated, it gives CASSLAGVGFEQYF.

Of note for this clonotype: It may be a read error: a sequence one base away is much more abundant. The rearrangement links TRBV7-9 to TRBJ1-4; TRBD1 matches at 7 bases. V shed 5 bases, J shed 7 bases, and the junction held 10 bases outside the gene matches. This CDR3 spans 15 amino acids. Germline V gene lookup returns CDR1 SEHNR and CDR2 FQNEAQ (reference sequence). CDR3 sequence (DNA): TGTGCCAGCAGCGCCGGACAGGAGGAGCGTGAAAAACTGTTTTTT. Protein product: CASSAGQEEREKLFF.

V gene TRBV15 combines with J gene TRBJ1-3, with a possible D match to TRBD1 (5 bases). Germline assignment: CDR1 LNHNV and CDR2 YYDKDF (reference sequence). The V end was cut by 7 bases, the J end by 2 bases, with 21 bases between. This CDR3 has 17 amino acids. The CDR3 protein is CATNSREVWGAGNTIYF. The CDR3, as DNA: TGTGCCACCAACAGCAGAGAGGTTTGGGGGGCTGGAAACACCATATATTTT.

As DNA, the CDR3 is TGTGCCAGCAGTATGACAGGACGGGCTAACTACGAGCAGTACTTC. Translated, it gives CASSMTGRANYEQYF. V and J are TRBV25-1 and TRBJ2-7; D is perhaps TRBD1 (6 bases). The CDR3 has 15 residues. Germline V lookup: CDR1 MGHDK, CDR2 SYGVNS. Trimming took off 5 bases at V and 3 bases at J, with 17 bases between the two ends.

This clonotype was found a few times. The chain employs TRBV2 and TRBJ1-4; 10 bases map to TRBD1. J was trimmed by 4 bases and V by 7 bases; bases with no gene match: 3. CDR3 length: 14 residues. Germline lookup yields CDR1 SNHLY and CDR2 FYNNEI. The CDR3, as DNA: TGTGCCAGCAACCGGGACAGGGGTAATGAAAAACTGTTTTTT. Translating it yields CASNRDRGNEKLFF.

This clonotype was counted a single time. The chain joins TRBV20-1 to TRBJ1-5; maybe TRBD1 (6 bases). Deletions cut 1 base from V and 3 bases from J, with 16 bases between. The germline gives CDR1 DFQATT, CDR2 SNEGSKA (reference sequence). CDR3 size: 16 residues. CDR3 nucleotide sequence: TGCAGTGCTAGAGCCCGGGGGCTTCCCTCCAATCAGCCCCAGCATTTT. Translated, it gives CSARARGLPSNQPQHF.

The CDR3 protein is CSVDRGLGEKLFF. The CDR3 region has the DNA TGCAGCGTTGATCGGGGGCTAGGGGAAAAACTGTTTTTT. The chain is built from TRBV29-1 and TRBJ1-4, with TRBD1 as a possible D gene (6 bases). This CDR3 is 13 amino acids long. V lost 3 bases to trimming and J lost 8 bases, with 13 bases between them. Germline lookup yields CDR1 SQVTM and CDR2 ANQGSEA.

The chain combines TRBV5-1 with TRBJ2-5; TRBD2 matches 11 bases. CDR3 length equals 19 residues. The V segment lost 0 bases and the J segment 6 bases; nucleotides outside the gene matches: 16. Germline CDR1 and CDR2: SGHRS and YFSETQ. In DNA, the CDR3 is TGCGCCAGCAGCTTGGTTGGACGCCTACCGGGACTAGCGGCTCAGACCCAGTACTTC. It yields the protein CASSLVGRLPGLAAQTQYF.

The chain links TRBV15 to TRBJ2-7; 13 nucleotides align to TRBD2. CDR1 is LNHNV and CDR2 is YYDKDF in the germline V gene (reference sequence). The ends lost 1 base at V and 2 bases at J; junction bases unmatched: 5. This CDR3 contains 17 residues. The CDR3 DNA reads TGTGCCACCAGCAGAGCCGGGACTAGCGGGGCGACCTACGAGCAGTACTTC. This sequence encodes CATSRAGTSGATYEQYF.

The chain joins TRBV29-1 to TRBJ2-7; D tentatively fits TRBD1 or TRBD2 (5 bases each). Per germline, CDR1 SQVTM and CDR2 ANQGSEA. The ends were cut back, 4 bases at V and 6 bases at J, with 16 bases in the middle. The CDR3 is made up of 13 amino acids. This chain's CDR3 is CSVARGREIEQYF. The CDR3 bases are TGCAGCGTTGCAAGGGGCAGGGAGATCGAGCAGTACTTC.